This T cell receptor (beta chain) was sequenced for a study of Graves' ophthalmopathy and Graves' hyperthyroidism. CDR1 is MDHEN and CDR2 is SYDVKM in the germline V gene. The CDR3 extends over 14 amino acids. J was trimmed by 5 bases and V by 5 bases; bases with no gene match: 7. The study amplified TCR beta CDR3 regions using RNA transcripts. Investigators did first-round RT-PCR with HTBI primers, then second-round multiplex PCR. TCRdb passed the multiplex PCR reads through MiXCR, listing each CDR3 protein once. The sample records some 25,000 distinct CDR3 sequences, 48% being singletons. This chain links TRBV28 with TRBJ2-5; 8 positions agree with TRBD1. The sequencing sample was made of peripheral blood. This sequence was found in an adult woman with stable Graves' hyperthyroidism. The CDR3 reads CASSRTGSGETQYF. The CDR3 region has the DNA TGTGCCAGCAGTAGGACAGGGAGTGGGGAGACCCAGTACTTC.